This T cell receptor beta chain was identified in a study of beta chain features in type 1 diabetes. What was sequenced were expressed TCRB transcripts, since all of the isolated RNA had been reverse transcribed. Profiled with immunoSEQ multiplex PCR; TCRdb holds only in-frame clones, not every one. Here the sample spans 900,000 or so clones, 15% to 20% being singletons. The germline V and J ends were trimmed by 3 bases and 4 bases, with 13 bases remaining between them. CDR1 is SGHTA and CDR2 is FQGNSA in the germline V gene. This CDR3 has 15 residues. Study findings and constraints: Moderately but significantly shorter TCRB CDR3s were found in Type 1 diabetes patients in all four CD4+ subsets.

A remark on this clone: Antigen specificity is unknown.

This TCR came from a woman under 30 in good health. This chain links TRBV7-2 with TRBJ2-1; D may be TRBD1 (6 bases). Sample: naive CD4+ T cells from blood. CDR3 sequence reads: CASSFNRAFYNEQFF. The CDR3 DNA sequence: TGTGCCAGCAGCTTCAACAGGGCCTTTTACAATGAGCAGTTCTTC. Complete variable domain (other parts from reference TRBV7-2 and TRBJ2-1): GAGVSQSPSNKVTEKGKDVELRCDPISGHTALYWYRQSLGQGLEFLIYFQGNSAPDKSGLPSDRFSAERTGGSVSTLTIQRTQQEDSAVYLCASSFNRAFYNEQFFGPGTRLTVL.